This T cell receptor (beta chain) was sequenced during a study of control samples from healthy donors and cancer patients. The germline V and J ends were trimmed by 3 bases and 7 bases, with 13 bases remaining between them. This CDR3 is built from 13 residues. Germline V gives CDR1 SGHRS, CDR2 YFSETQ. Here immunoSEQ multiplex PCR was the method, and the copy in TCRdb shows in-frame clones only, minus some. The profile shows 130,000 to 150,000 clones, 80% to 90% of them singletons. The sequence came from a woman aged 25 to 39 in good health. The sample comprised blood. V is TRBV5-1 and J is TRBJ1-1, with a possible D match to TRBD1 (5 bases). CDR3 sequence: CASSSGPLLEAFF. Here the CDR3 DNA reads TGCGCCAGCAGCTCGGGACCATTGCTTGAAGCTTTCTTT.